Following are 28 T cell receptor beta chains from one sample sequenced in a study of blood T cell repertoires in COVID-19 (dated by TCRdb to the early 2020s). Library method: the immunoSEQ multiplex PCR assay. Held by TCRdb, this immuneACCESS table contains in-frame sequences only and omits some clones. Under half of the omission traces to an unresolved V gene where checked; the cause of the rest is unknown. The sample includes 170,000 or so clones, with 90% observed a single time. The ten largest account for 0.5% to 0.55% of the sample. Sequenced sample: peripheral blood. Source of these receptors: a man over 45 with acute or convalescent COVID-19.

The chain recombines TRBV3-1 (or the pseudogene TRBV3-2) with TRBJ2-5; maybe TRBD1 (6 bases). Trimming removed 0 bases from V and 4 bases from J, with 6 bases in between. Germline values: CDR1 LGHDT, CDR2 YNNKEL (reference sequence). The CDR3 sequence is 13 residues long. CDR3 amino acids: CASSQEGGETQYF. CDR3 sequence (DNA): TGTGCCAGCAGCCAAGAAGGGGGAGAGACCCAGTACTTC.

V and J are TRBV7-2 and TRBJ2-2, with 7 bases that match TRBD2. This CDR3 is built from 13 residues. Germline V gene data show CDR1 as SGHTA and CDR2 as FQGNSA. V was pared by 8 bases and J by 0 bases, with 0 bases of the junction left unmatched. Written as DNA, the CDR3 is TGTGCCAGCGGGAGGGCGAACACCGGGGAGCTGTTTTTT. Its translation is CASGRANTGELFF.

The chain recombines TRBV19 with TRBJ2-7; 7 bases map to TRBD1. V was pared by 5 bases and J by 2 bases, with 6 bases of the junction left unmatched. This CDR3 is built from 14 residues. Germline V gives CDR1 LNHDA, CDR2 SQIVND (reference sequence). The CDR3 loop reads CASSFSGTAYEQYF. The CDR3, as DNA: TGTGCCAGTAGTTTCTCCGGGACAGCCTACGAGCAGTACTTC.

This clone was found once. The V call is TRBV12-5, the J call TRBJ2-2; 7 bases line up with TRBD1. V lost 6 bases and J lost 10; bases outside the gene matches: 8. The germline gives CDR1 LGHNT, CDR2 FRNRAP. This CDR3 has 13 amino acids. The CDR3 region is CASGPQGSTELFF. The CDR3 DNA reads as TGTGCTAGTGGACCACAGGGGAGCACGGAGCTGTTTTTT.

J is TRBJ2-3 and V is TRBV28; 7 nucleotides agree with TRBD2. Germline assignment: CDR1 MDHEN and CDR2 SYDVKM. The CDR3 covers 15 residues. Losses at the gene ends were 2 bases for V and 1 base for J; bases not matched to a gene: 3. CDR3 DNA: TGTGCCAGCAGTTTACGACTAGCAGGCACAGATACGCAGTATTTT. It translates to CASSLRLAGTDTQYF.

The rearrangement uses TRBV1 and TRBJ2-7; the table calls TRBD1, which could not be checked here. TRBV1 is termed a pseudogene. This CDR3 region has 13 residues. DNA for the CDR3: TGCACCAGCGGGGACACTAGGTTCTCCGAGCAGTACTTC. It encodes CTSGDTRFSEQYF.

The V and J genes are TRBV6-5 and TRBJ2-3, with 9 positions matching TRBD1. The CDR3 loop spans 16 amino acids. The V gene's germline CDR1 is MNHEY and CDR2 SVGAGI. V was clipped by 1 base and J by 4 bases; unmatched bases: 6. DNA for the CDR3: TGTGCCAGCAGTTACTTCGGGACAGGGAACGCAGATACGCAGTATTTT. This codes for CASSYFGTGNADTQYF.

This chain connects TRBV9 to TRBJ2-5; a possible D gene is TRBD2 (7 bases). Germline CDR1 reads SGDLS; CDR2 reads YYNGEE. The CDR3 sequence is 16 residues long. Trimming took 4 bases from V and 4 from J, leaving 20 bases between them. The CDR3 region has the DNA TGTGCCAGCAGCCCCACAACTCTGGGGGGGGCAGAGACCCAGTACTTC. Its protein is CASSPTTLGGAETQYF.

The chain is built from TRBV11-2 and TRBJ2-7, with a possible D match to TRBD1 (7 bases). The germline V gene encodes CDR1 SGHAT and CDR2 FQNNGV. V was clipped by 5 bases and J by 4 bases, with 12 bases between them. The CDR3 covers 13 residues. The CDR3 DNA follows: TGTGCCAGCAGCATGGGGGGACAGTACGAGCAGTACTTC. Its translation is CASSMGGQYEQYF.

The CDR3 sequence is CASSSRYSGNTGELFF. The CDR3 DNA sequence: TGTGCCAGCAGCTCCCGTTATAGCGGGAACACCGGGGAGCTGTTTTTT. The chain recombines TRBV11-3 with TRBJ2-2, with D possibly TRBD2 on 6 matching bases. The V end was cut by 4 bases, the J end by 1 base, with 13 bases between. The CDR3 extends over 16 amino acids. The germline gives CDR1 SGHNT, CDR2 YENEEA.

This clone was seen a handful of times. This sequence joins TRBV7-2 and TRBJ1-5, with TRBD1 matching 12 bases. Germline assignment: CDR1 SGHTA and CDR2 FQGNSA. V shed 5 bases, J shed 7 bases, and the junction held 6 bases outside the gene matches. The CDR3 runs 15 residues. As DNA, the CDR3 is TGTGCCAGCAGCCGGGACAGGGGGCCTGGACAGCCCCAGCATTTT. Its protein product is CASSRDRGPGQPQHF.

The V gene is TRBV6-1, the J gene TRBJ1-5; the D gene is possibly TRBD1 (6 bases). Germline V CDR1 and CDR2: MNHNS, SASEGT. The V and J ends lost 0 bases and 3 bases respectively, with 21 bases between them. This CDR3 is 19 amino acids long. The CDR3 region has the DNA TGTGCCAGCAGTGAAGCCTCCTGGTCAGACAGGTCTATCAATCAGCCCCAGCATTTT. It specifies CASSEASWSDRSINQPQHF.

The CDR3 protein is CASRDRGPNQPQHF. CDR3 bases: TGTGCCAGCAGGGACAGGGGGCCGAATCAGCCCCAGCATTTT. The J gene is TRBJ1-5, the V gene TRBV28, with 11 positions matching TRBD1. Germline CDR1 reads MDHEN; CDR2 reads SYDVKM. The junction had 2 bases not matched to a gene; V was cut back by 6 bases and J by 4 bases. This CDR3 is 14 amino acids long. The full variable domain, rest sourced from reference TRBV28 and TRBJ1-5, is DVKVTQSSRYLVKRTGEKVFLECVQDMDHENMFWYRQDPGLGLRLIYFSYDVKMKEKGDIPEGYSVSREKKERFSLILESASTNQTSMYLCASRDRGPNQPQHFGDGTRLSIL.

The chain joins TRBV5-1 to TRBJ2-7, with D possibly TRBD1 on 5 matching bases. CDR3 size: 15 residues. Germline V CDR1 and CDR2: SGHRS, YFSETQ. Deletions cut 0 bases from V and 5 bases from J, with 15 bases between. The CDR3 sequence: CASSLGQTARDEQYF. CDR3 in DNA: TGCGCCAGCAGCTTGGGACAGACCGCTCGAGACGAGCAGTACTTC.

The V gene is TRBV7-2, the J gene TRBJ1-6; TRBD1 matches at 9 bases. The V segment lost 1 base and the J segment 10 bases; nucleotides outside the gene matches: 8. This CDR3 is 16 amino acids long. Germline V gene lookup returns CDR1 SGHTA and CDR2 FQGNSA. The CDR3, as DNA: TGTGCCAGCAGCTTAGTGGGACAGGGAATACTGTCACCCCTCCACTTT. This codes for CASSLVGQGILSPLHF.

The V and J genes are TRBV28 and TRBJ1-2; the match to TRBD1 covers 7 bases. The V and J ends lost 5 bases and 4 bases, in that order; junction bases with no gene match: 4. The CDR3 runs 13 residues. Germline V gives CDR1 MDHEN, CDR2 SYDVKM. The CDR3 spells CASSLTGFYGYTF. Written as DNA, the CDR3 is TGTGCCAGCAGTCTGACAGGGTTCTATGGCTACACCTTC.

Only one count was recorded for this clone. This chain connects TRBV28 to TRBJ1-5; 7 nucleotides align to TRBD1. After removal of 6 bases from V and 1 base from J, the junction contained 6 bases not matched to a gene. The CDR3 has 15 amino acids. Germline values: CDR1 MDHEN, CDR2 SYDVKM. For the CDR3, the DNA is TGTGCCAGCAGACCCGACAGGGAGAGCAATCAGCCCCAGCATTTT. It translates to CASRPDRESNQPQHF.

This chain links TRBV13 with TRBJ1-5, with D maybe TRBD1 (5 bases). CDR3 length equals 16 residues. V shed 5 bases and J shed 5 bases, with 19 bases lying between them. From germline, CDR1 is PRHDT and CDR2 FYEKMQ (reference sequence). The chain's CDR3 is CASSRLLTGPHQPQHF. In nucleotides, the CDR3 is TGTGCCAGCAGCCGCCTTCTAACAGGCCCCCATCAGCCCCAGCATTTT.

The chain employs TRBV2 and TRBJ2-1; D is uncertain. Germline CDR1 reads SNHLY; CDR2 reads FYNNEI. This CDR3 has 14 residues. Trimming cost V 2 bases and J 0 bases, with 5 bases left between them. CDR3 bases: TGTGCCAGCAGTGAATACGGCTCCTACAATGAGCAGTTCTTC. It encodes CASSEYGSYNEQFF.

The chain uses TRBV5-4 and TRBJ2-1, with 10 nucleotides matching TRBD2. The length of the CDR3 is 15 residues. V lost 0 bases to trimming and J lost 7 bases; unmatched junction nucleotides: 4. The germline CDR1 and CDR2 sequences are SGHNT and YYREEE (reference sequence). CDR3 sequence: CASSLVAGGGNEQFF. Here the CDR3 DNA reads TGTGCCAGCAGCTTGGTAGCGGGAGGTGGGAATGAGCAGTTCTTC.

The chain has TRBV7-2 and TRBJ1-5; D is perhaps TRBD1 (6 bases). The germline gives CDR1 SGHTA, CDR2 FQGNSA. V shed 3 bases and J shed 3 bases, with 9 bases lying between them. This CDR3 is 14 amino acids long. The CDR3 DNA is TGTGCCAGCAGCTTTGGACAGTCCAATCAGCCCCAGCATTTT. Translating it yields CASSFGQSNQPQHF. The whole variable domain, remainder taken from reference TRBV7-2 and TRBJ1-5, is GAGVSQSPSNKVTEKGKDVELRCDPISGHTALYWYRQSLGQGLEFLIYFQGNSAPDKSGLPSDRFSAERTGGSVSTLTIQRTQQEDSAVYLCASSFGQSNQPQHFGDGTRLSIL.

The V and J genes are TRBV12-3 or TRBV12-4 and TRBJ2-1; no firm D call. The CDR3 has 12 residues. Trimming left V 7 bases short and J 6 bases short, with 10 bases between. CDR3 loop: CASNRVGNEQFF. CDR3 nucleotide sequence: TGTGCCAGCAATCGGGTAGGCAATGAGCAGTTCTTC.

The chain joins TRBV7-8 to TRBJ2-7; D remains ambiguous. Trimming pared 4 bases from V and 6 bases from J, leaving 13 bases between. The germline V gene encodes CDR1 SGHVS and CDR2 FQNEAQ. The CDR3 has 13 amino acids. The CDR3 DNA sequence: TGTGCCAGCAGCTCAGGCCGGATTGGCGAGCAGTACTTC. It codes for CASSSGRIGEQYF. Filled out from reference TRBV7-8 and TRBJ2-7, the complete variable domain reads GAGVSQSPRYKVAKRGQDVALRCDPISGHVSLFWYQQALGQGPEFLTYFQNEAQLDKSGLPSDRFFAERPEGSVSTLKIQRTQQEDSAVYLCASSSGRIGEQYFGPGTRLTVT.

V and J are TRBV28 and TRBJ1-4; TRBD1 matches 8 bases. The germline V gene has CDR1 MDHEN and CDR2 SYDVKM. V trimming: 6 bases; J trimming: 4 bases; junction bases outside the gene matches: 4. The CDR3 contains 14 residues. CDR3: CASSGTGLNEKLFF. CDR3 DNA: TGTGCCAGCAGCGGGACAGGACTTAATGAAAAACTGTTTTTT.

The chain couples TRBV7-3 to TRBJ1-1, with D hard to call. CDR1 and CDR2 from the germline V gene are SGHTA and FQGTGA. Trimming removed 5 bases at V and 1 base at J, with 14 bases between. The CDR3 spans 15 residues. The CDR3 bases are TGTGCCAGCAGCCCCCAAGGAGCGGAGAACACTGAAGCTTTCTTT. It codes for CASSPQGAENTEAFF.

The CDR3 coding sequence is TGTGCCAGCAGCGTAGCCCCCCCGGGCAGGATTGGGAGCTCTGGAAACACCATATATTTT. Residues: CASSVAPPGRIGSSGNTIYF. The chain combines TRBV9 with TRBJ1-3; D unresolved. The germline V and J ends were trimmed by 0 bases and 0 bases, with 22 bases remaining between them. The CDR3 runs 20 residues. Germline values: CDR1 SGDLS, CDR2 YYNGEE.

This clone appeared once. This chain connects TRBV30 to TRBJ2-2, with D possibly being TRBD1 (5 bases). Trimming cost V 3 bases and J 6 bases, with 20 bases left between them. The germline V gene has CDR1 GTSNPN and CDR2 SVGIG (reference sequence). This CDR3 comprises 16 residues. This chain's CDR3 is CAWSRNRGAGAGELFF. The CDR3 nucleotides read TGTGCCTGGAGCCGTAATAGGGGTGCAGGCGCCGGGGAGCTGTTTTTT.

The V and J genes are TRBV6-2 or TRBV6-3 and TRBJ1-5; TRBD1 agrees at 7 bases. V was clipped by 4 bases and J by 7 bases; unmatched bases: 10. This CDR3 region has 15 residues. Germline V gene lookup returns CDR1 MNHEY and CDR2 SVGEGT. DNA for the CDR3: TGTGCCAGCAGTTCCTCATTGACAGGGACGCAGCCCCAGCATTTT. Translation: CASSSSLTGTQPQHF.